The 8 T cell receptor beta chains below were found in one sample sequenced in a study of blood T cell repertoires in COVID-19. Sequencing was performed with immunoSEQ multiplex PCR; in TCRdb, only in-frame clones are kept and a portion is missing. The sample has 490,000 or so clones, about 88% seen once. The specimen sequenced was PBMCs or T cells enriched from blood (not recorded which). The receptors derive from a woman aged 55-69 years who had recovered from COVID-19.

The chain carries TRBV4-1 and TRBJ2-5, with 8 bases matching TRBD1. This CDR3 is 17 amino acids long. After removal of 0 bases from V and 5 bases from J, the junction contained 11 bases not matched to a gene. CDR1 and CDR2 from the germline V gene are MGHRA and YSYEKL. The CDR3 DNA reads TGCGCCAGCAGCCAAGACTCCCGCGACAGGGGCCGGGAGACCCAGTACTTC. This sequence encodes CASSQDSRDRGRETQYF.

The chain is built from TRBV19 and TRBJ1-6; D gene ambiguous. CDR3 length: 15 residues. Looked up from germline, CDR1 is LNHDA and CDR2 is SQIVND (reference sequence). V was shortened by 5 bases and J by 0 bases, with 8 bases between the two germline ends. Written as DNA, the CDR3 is TGTGCCAGTAGTCAAAGGAGCTCCTATAATTCACCCCTCCACTTT. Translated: CASSQRSSYNSPLHF.

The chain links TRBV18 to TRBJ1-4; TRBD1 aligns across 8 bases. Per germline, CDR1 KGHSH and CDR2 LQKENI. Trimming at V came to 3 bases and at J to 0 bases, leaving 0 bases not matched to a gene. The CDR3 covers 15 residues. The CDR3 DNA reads TGTGCCAGCTCACCGACAGGGGCAACTAATGAAAAACTGTTTTTT. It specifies CASSPTGATNEKLFF.

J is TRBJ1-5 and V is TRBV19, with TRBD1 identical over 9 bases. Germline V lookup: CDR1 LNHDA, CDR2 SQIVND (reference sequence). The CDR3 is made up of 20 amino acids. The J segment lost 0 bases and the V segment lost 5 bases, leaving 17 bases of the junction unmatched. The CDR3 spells CASSQGTGTGTFFSNQPQHF. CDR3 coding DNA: TGTGCCAGTAGTCAAGGGACCGGGACAGGGACCTTCTTTAGCAATCAGCCCCAGCATTTT.

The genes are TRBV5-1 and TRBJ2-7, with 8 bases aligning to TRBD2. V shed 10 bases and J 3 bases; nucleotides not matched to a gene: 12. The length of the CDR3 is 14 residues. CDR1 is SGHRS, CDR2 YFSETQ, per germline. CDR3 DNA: TGCGCCTACCGCGGCACTAGCGGAATCTACGAGCAGTACGTC. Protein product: CAYRGTSGIYEQYV.

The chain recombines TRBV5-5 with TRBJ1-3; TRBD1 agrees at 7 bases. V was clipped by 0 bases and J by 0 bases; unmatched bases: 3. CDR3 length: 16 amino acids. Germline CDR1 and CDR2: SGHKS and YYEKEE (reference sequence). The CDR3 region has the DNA TGTGCCAGCAGCTTGGCTCCAGGGGGCTCTGGAAACACCATATATTTT. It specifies CASSLAPGGSGNTIYF.

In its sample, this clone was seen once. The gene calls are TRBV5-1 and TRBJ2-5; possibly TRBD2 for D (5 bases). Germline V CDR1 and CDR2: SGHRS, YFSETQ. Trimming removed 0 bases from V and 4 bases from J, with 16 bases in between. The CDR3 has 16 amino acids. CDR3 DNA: TGCGCCAGCAGCTTGGATTACCGAGGGCTGGGAGAGACCCAGTACTTC. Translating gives CASSLDYRGLGETQYF. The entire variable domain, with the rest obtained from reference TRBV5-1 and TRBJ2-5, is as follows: KAGVTQTPRYLIKTRGQQVTLSCSPISGHRSVSWYQQTPGQGLQFLFEYFSETQRNKGNFPGRFSGRQFSNSRSEMNVSTLELGDSALYLCASSLDYRGLGETQYFGPGTRLLVL.

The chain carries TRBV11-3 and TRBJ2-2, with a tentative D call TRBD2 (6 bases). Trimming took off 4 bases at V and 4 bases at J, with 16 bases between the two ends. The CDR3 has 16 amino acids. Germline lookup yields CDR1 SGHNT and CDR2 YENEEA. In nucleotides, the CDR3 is TGTGCCAGCAGCTCCCGGTCGGGGGTCGGCACCGGGGAGCTGTTTTTT. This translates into CASSSRSGVGTGELFF.